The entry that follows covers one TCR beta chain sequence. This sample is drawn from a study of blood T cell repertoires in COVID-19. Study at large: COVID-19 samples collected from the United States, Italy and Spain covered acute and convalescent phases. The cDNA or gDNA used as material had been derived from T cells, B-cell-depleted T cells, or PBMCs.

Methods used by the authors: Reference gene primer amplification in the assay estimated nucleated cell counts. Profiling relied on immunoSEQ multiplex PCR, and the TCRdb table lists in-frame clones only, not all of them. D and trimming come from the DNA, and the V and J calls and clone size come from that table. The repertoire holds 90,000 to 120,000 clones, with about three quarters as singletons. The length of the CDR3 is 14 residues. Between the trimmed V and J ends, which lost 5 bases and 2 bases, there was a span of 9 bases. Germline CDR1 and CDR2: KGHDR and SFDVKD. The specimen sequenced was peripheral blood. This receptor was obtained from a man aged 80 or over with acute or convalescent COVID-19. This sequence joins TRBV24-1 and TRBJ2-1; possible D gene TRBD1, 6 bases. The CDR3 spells CATSVDSTYNEQFF. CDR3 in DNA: TGTGCCACCAGTGTGGACAGCACCTACAATGAGCAGTTCTTC.